Following are 10 T cell receptor beta chains from one sample sequenced in a study of cytomegalovirus exposure and HLA in healthy donors. The PCR ran on 60 Vbeta and 13 Jbeta primers. The method was immunoSEQ multiplex PCR; TCRdb's version includes in-frame clones alone and lacks a portion of them. The repertoire holds approximately 140,000 clones, with around 66% as singletons. What was sequenced was PBMCs. The receptors stem from an older woman in good health and CMV-seronegative.

This clone was found once. This chain connects TRBV7-6 to TRBJ1-3; TRBD1 might be the D (5 bases). V dropped 5 bases and J dropped 4 bases, with 12 bases sitting between them. The CDR3 runs to 14 residues. Germline lookup yields CDR1 SGHVS and CDR2 FNYEAQ. CDR3 protein: CASSPGPRGNTIYF. In DNA form, the CDR3 reads TGTGCCAGCAGCCCAGGGCCGCGAGGAAACACCATATATTTT.

The chain links TRBV7-2 to TRBJ2-5; a possible D gene is TRBD1 (5 bases). V was trimmed by 5 bases and J by 2 bases, leaving 12 bases between them. The V gene's germline CDR1 is SGHTA and CDR2 FQGNSA. The CDR3 length is 14 residues. CDR3 DNA sequence: TGTGCCAGCAGCGCCCCGGACAATCAAGAGACCCAGTACTTC. This sequence encodes CASSAPDNQETQYF. Variable domain in full (rest from reference TRBV7-2 and TRBJ2-5): GAGVSQSPSNKVTEKGKDVELRCDPISGHTALYWYRQSLGQGLEFLIYFQGNSAPDKSGLPSDRFSAERTGGSVSTLTIQRTQQEDSAVYLCASSAPDNQETQYFGPGTRLLVL.

This clone was observed a few times. The chain joins TRBV5-6 to TRBJ2-5; unclear D gene. The V gene lost 3 bases and the J gene lost 1 base, with 4 bases spanning the gap. This CDR3 is 12 amino acids long. Germline CDR1 is SGHDT and CDR2 is YYEEEE. CDR3 loop: CASSSVQETQYF. As DNA, the CDR3 is TGTGCCAGCAGCTCCGTCCAAGAGACCCAGTACTTC. The full variable domain, with the rest looked up from reference TRBV5-6 and TRBJ2-5, is DAGVTQSPTHLIKTRGQQVTLRCSPKSGHDTVSWYQQALGQGPQFIFQYYEEEERQRGNFPDRFSGHQFPNYSSELNVNALLLGDSALYLCASSSVQETQYFGPGTRLLVL.

The J gene is TRBJ2-2, the V gene TRBV11-2; TRBD2 agrees at 10 bases. CDR3 length: 16 residues. CDR1 is SGHAT and CDR2 is FQNNGV in the germline V gene. V dropped 5 bases and J dropped 4; count of bases not matched to a gene: 7. CDR3 coding DNA: TGTGCCAGCAGCCGAGAGCGGGGGGGCCTCACCGGGGAGCTGTTTTTT. Its protein is CASSRERGGLTGELFF.

This chain joins TRBV6-5 and TRBJ1-6; unclear D gene. The CDR3 contains 12 residues. V was pared by 5 bases and J by 8 bases, with 7 bases between. CDR1 and CDR2 from the germline V gene are MNHEY and SVGAGI. CDR3 sequence (DNA): TGTGCCAGCAGTGAGGTGGATTCACCCCTCCACTTT. This encodes CASSEVDSPLHF.

This clone was counted only a few times. This rearrangement joins TRBV27 to TRBJ2-6; a possible D gene is TRBD1 (7 bases). Germline V gene sequence: CDR1 MNHEY, CDR2 SMNVEV (reference sequence). V was cut by 5 bases and J by 2 bases, with 19 bases left in between. The CDR3 sequence is 18 residues long. The CDR3 reads CASSRSTGRGTGANVLTF. The CDR3 coding sequence is TGTGCCAGCAGTCGCTCGACAGGGCGGGGAACTGGGGCCAACGTCCTGACTTTC.

This clone came up a few times. The J gene is TRBJ1-6, the V gene TRBV5-1, with a weak D call TRBD1 (6 bases). The CDR3 is 18 residues long. Germline loops: CDR1 SGHRS, CDR2 YFSETQ. The V end was cut by 3 bases, the J end by 8 bases, with 24 bases between. CDR3 residues: CASSYNSLGARRDSPLHF. The CDR3 coding sequence is TGCGCCAGCAGCTACAACTCTCTGGGGGCCCGTAGAGATTCACCCCTCCACTTT.

The gene calls are TRBV11-3 and TRBJ2-2; a possible D gene is TRBD2 (6 bases). V dropped 6 bases and J dropped 8 bases, with 16 bases sitting between them. The CDR3 loop spans 14 amino acids. CDR1 is SGHNT and CDR2 is YENEEA in the germline V gene. The CDR3 coding sequence is TGTGCCAGCAGTCAAGGACGGGGGTATGGGGAGCTGTTTTTT. Its translation is CASSQGRGYGELFF. The variable domain in full, with the rest retrieved from reference TRBV11-3 and TRBJ2-2, is EAGVVQSPRYKIIEKKQPVAFWCNPISGHNTLYWYLQNLGQGPELLIRYENEEAVDDSQLPKDRFSAERLKGVDSTLKIQPAELGDSAVYLCASSQGRGYGELFFGEGSRLTVL.

The chain carries TRBV5-1 and TRBJ2-2, with D possibly TRBD1 on 6 matching bases. V was pared by 4 bases and J by 6 bases, with 19 bases between. This CDR3 has 16 amino acids. In germline, CDR1 is SGHRS, CDR2 YFSETQ. The CDR3 is CASSTNSQGLPGELFF. The DNA for the CDR3 is TGCGCCAGCAGCACAAACTCCCAGGGGTTGCCCGGGGAGCTGTTTTTT.

The V and J genes are TRBV5-1 and TRBJ2-3, with D perhaps TRBD1 (7 bases). The germline V gene has CDR1 SGHRS and CDR2 YFSETQ. The V end was cut by 3 bases, the J end by 3 bases, with 14 bases between. The CDR3 consists of 15 residues. CDR3 nucleotide sequence: TGCGCCAGCAGCTCCACAGGGGCGGGGACAGATACGCAGTATTTT. It is translated as CASSSTGAGTDTQYF. Looking up the rest from reference TRBV5-1 and TRBJ2-3 gives the full variable domain: KAGVTQTPRYLIKTRGQQVTLSCSPISGHRSVSWYQQTPGQGLQFLFEYFSETQRNKGNFPGRFSGRQFSNSRSEMNVSTLELGDSALYLCASSSTGAGTDTQYFGPGTRLTVL.